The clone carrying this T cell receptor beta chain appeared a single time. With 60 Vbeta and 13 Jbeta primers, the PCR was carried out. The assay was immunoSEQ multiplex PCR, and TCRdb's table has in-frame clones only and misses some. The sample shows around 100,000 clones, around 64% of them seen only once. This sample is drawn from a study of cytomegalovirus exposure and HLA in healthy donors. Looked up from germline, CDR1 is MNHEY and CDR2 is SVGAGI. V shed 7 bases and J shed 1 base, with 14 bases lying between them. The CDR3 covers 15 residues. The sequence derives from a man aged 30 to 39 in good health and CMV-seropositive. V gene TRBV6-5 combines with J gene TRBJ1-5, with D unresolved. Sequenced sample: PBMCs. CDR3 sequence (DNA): TGTGCCAGCACCAAGACGAGCGGAAGCAATCAGCCCCAGCATTTT. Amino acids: CASTKTSGSNQPQHF.